What follows describes a single TCR beta chain. This sample is drawn from a study of technical replicates of blood from a handful of donors. The V gene lost 4 bases and the J gene lost 5 bases, with 11 bases spanning the gap. Germline CDR1 is WSHSY and CDR2 is SAAADI. The length of the CDR3 is 13 residues. The table came from immunoSEQ multiplex PCR; TCRdb's copy has only in-frame clones and leaves some out. The profile shows more than 65,000 clones, around 97% of them singletons. The material sequenced was T cells isolated from PBMCs. The TCR sequence derives from a human donor in good health. The chain uses TRBV10-2 and TRBJ2-5, with a possible D match to TRBD1 (6 bases). The CDR3: CASSVAGEETQYF. CDR3 bases: TGCGCCAGCAGTGTGGCAGGGGAGGAGACCCAGTACTTC.